A single T cell receptor beta chain is shown here with its context. No antigen is known for it. This entry is derived from a study of T cell repertoires in ileal Crohn's disease. About the study: From the surgical specimen's inflamed ileum, biopsies were taken as M0.

Study-wide results and limits: Endoscopic recurrence occurred in every patient whose clonality exceeded 26.8%.

Germline V gives CDR1 LNHDA, CDR2 SQIVND (reference sequence). J lost 9 bases, V lost 4 bases, and 3 bases had no gene match. The CDR3 has 14 amino acids. Clones were read by immunoSEQ multiplex PCR, and TCRdb kept only the in-frame ones, dropping some. The sample carries some 14,000 clones, around 80% recorded once. Time point defined: inflamed ileum from the surgical specimen. The sequence came from an adult with Crohn's disease. The sequencing input was ileal tissue. The chain is built from TRBV19 and TRBJ1-4; TRBD1 matches at 12 bases. The CDR3 coding sequence is TGTGCCAGTAGTACCGGGACAGGGGGCAAAAAACTGTTTTTT. Translating it yields CASSTGTGGKKLFF.